These 20 T cell receptor beta chains originate from one sample sequenced in a study of human T cells and chemical hapten exposure. MiXCR was run by TCRdb on the RACE reads, yielding one entry per CDR3 protein. The table lists under 90,000 distinct CDR3 sequences, over 6.5% of them singletons, with around 3.5% in the top ten. Stated time point: patch test 2, 6 weeks after DPC sensitization. Described treatment: therapeutic diphenylcyclopropenone sensitization with weekly scalp DPC. The source was whole blood, collected in connection with sensitization to the hapten diphenylcyclopropenone (DPC). The receptor source for this set is a woman aged 50 to 60 with alopecia areata. Some clones in this sample may be carry-over from other donors' samples.

Worth noting for this clonotype: The conserved phenylalanine or tryptophan normally closing the CDR3 is absent here, so this likely arose from a read error. CDR3 sequence: CSASDRGLQAFY. CDR3 DNA: TGCAGTGCTAGCGACAGGGGGCTGCAAGCTTTCTAT. V usage is TRBV20-1 and J usage is TRBJ1-1, with 10 bases identical to TRBD1. CDR3 length: 12 residues. The ends lost 3 bases at V and 9 bases at J; junction bases unmatched: 4. Germline CDR1 reads DFQATT; CDR2 reads SNEGSKA (reference sequence).

This clonotype was detected only a few times. The gene calls are TRBV18 and TRBJ1-1; no clear D. Deletions cut 3 bases from V and 1 base from J, with 6 bases between. Germline V gives CDR1 KGHSH, CDR2 LQKENI. CDR3 size: 13 residues. The CDR3 sequence is CASSPDKNTEAFF. The CDR3, as DNA: TGTGCCAGCTCACCCGACAAGAACACTGAAGCTTTCTTT.

A few counts support this clonotype. V gene TRBV7-9 combines with J gene TRBJ2-1; D possibly corresponds to TRBD2 (6 bases). Germline loops: CDR1 SEHNR, CDR2 FQNEAQ (reference sequence). The V gene lost 5 bases and the J gene lost 7 bases, with 9 bases spanning the gap. The CDR3 loop spans 12 amino acids. CDR3 DNA sequence: TGTGCCAGCAGCCCCCTAGCGAATGAGCAGTTCTTC. This encodes CASSPLANEQFF.

This clonotype was observed at least ten times. The chain has TRBV6-6 and TRBJ2-7, with D perhaps matching TRBD1 or TRBD2 (5 bases each). V was pared by 1 base and J by 5 bases, with 12 bases between. This CDR3 is 14 amino acids long. From germline, CDR1 is MNHNY and CDR2 SVGAGI (reference sequence). Here the CDR3 reads CASSYWGTGDEQYF. The CDR3 DNA reads TGTGCCAGCAGTTACTGGGGGACCGGGGACGAGCAGTACTTC.

V usage is TRBV12-3 or TRBV12-4 and J usage is TRBJ2-7, with D possibly TRBD2 on 5 matching bases. The CDR3 totals 15 residues. Trimming cost V 6 bases and J 3 bases, with 18 bases left between them. DNA of the CDR3: TGTGCCAGCAGCCGAAGCGCGGGTGAGTTCTACGAGCAGTACTTC. It encodes CASSRSAGEFYEQYF.

In its sample, this clonotype was seen many times. The V and J genes are TRBV27 and TRBJ1-1; D gene uncertain. V lost 6 bases to trimming and J lost 10 bases, with 15 bases between them. CDR1 MNHEY and CDR2 SMNVEV come from the germline V gene (reference sequence). CDR3 length: 12 amino acids. The CDR3 bases are TGTGCCAGCAGCCGTCCGGGAAGGCCAGCTTTCTTT. Protein: CASSRPGRPAFF.

This chain connects TRBV12-3 or TRBV12-4 to TRBJ2-3; D call uncertain. The CDR3 length is 12 residues. Trimming cost V 3 bases and J 3 bases, with 4 bases left between them. The CDR3 DNA is TGTGCCAGCAGTTTTCATACAGATACGCAGTATTTT. Its protein product is CASSFHTDTQYF.

The chain is built from TRBV29-1 and TRBJ2-3; 9 bases are shared with TRBD2. The V gene's germline CDR1 is SQVTM and CDR2 ANQGSEA. The V gene end was trimmed by 2 bases and the J gene end by 4 bases; junction bases not matched to a gene: 7. This CDR3 contains 15 residues. The CDR3 DNA reads TGCAGCGTTGAACCGGGACTAGCTATTTCAGATACGCAGTATTTT. This sequence encodes CSVEPGLAISDTQYF.

There are many counts of this clonotype. This chain uses TRBV5-4 with TRBJ1-1, with unresolved D. The CDR3 contains 13 residues. The germline V gene has CDR1 SGHNT and CDR2 YYREEE (reference sequence). Trimming took 3 bases from V and 7 from J, leaving 13 bases between them. In DNA, the CDR3 is TGTGCCAGCAGCTCGGCCGCCAACGGTGAAGCTTTCTTT. This sequence encodes CASSSAANGEAFF.

The table lists this clonotype with many counts. The chain uses TRBV15 and TRBJ2-7; perhaps TRBD2 as D (5 bases). This CDR3 contains 13 residues. V lost 1 base to trimming and J lost 4 bases, with 8 bases between them. Germline CDR1 LNHNV, CDR2 YYDKDF (reference sequence). CDR3 sequence: CATSRGGPYEQYF. CDR3 bases: TGTGCCACCAGCAGAGGAGGGCCATACGAGCAGTACTTC.

V and J are TRBV10-1 and TRBJ2-3; D gene unclear. CDR1 and CDR2 from the germline V gene are WNHNN and SYGVQD (reference sequence). This CDR3 has 8 amino acids. With 11 bases removed from V and 13 bases from J, the gap between germline ends came to 10 bases. The CDR3 here is CAASVEYF. Here the CDR3 DNA reads TGCGCCGCCTCGGTGGAGTATTTT.

This clonotype was seen more than once but under ten times. The chain is built from TRBV7-2 and TRBJ1-5; no clear D gene. V lost 3 bases and J 0 bases, leaving 6 bases between the germline ends. Germline CDR1 and CDR2: SGHTA and FQGNSA. The CDR3 covers 14 residues. In DNA, the CDR3 is TGTGCCAGCAGCTTTGGCAATAGCAATCAGCCCCAGCATTTT. The encoded protein is CASSFGNSNQPQHF.

The chain is built from TRBV5-1 and TRBJ2-6, with 8 nucleotides matching TRBD1. Germline CDR1 and CDR2: SGHRS and YFSETQ. The CDR3 loop spans 17 amino acids. V lost 1 base to trimming and J lost 3 bases; unmatched junction nucleotides: 6. CDR3 sequence (DNA): TGCGCCAGCAGCTTGATAACAGGGGGTAGTGGGGCCAACGTCCTGACTTTC. This sequence encodes CASSLITGGSGANVLTF.

In this sample, this clonotype turned up many times. The chain combines TRBV7-2 with TRBJ2-2; D unclear. The CDR3 has 14 amino acids. Germline V CDR1 and CDR2: SGHTA, FQGNSA. Trimming took 1 base from V and 6 from J, leaving 9 bases between them. The CDR3 is CASSLDVGPGELFF. Here the CDR3 DNA reads TGTGCCAGCAGCTTAGACGTCGGCCCCGGGGAGCTGTTTTTT.

This clonotype turned up a few times. This chain connects TRBV12-3 or TRBV12-4 to TRBJ1-1; TRBD1 is a possible D gene (5 bases). This CDR3 region has 15 residues. Trimming took off 5 bases at V and 1 base at J, with 14 bases between the two ends. CDR3 bases: TGTGCCAGCAGTCCCTCGGGACTCCGGAACACTGAAGCTTTCTTT. As protein: CASSPSGLRNTEAFF.

Concerning this clonotype: This could be a read error, since a much larger clone is one nucleotide away. The chain is built from TRBV27 and TRBJ1-2; unclear D gene. V lost 2 bases to trimming and J lost 8 bases, with 15 bases between them. The CDR3 sequence is 14 residues long. Germline V CDR1 and CDR2: MNHEY, SMNVEV (reference sequence). CDR3: CASSLNFRKRGYTF. Here the CDR3 DNA reads TGTGCCAGCAGTTTAAATTTTCGAAAACGGGGCTACACCTTC.

The CDR3 loop is CASSKSGNRYQETQYF. The CDR3 nucleotides are TGTGCCAGCAGTAAGAGCGGTAACCGGTACCAAGAGACCCAGTACTTC. This chain connects TRBV25-1 to TRBJ2-5; D is possibly TRBD2 (5 bases). Trimming pared 5 bases from V and 0 bases from J, leaving 16 bases between. CDR3 size: 16 residues. Germline V CDR1 and CDR2: MGHDK, SYGVNS.

Many counts were recorded for this clonotype. The rearrangement joins TRBV29-1 to TRBJ2-2; no firm D call. Trimming removed 2 bases at V and 5 bases at J, with 6 bases between. The CDR3 has 12 residues. Germline V gene sequence: CDR1 SQVTM, CDR2 ANQGSEA. DNA for the CDR3: TGCAGCGTTGAATGGGCGACCGGGGAGCTGTTTTTT. Protein product: CSVEWATGELFF.

This clonotype was seen many times. The chain recombines TRBV29-1 with TRBJ2-1, with D unresolved. Germline V gives CDR1 SQVTM, CDR2 ANQGSEA. V was pared by 3 bases and J by 0 bases, with 12 bases between. The length of the CDR3 is 15 residues. CDR3 amino acids: CSVDRQESSYNEQFF. In nucleotides, the CDR3 is TGCAGCGTTGATAGGCAGGAAAGCTCCTACAATGAGCAGTTCTTC.

This clonotype appeared a few times. This chain uses TRBV7-2 with TRBJ2-5; D might be TRBD1 (6 bases). Germline CDR1 and CDR2: SGHTA and FQGNSA. Trimming shortened V by 5 bases and J by 4 bases, and 11 bases separated the two germline ends. This CDR3 comprises 13 residues. The CDR3: CASSPRGGETQYF. In DNA form, the CDR3 reads TGTGCCAGCAGCCCAAGAGGGGGAGAGACCCAGTACTTC.